This T cell receptor (beta chain) is drawn from a study of blood T cell repertoires in COVID-19. Turning to the study itself: Samples representing acute and convalescent COVID-19 were sourced from the United States, Italy and Spain.

Enrollees, roughly 18 to 90 years old, lived in approximately 25 US areas. As handled by the study authors: Reference gene primer amplification gave estimated nucleated cell counts. Assay: immunoSEQ multiplex PCR; the TCRdb copy retains only in-frame clones and omits some. The DNA was the basis for D and trimming; V, J and clone size are from that table. This table has fewer than 350,000 clones, around 85% appearing once. J gave up 1 base and V 2 bases, and 10 bases lay outside the gene matches. Germline CDR1 and CDR2: SGDLS and YYNGEE. The CDR3 has 19 residues. This rearrangement joins TRBV9 to TRBJ2-6; 9 bases match TRBD2. Input material: PBMCs or T cells enriched from blood (not recorded which). The sequence was obtained from a woman aged 40 to 50 who had recovered from COVID-19. The CDR3, as DNA: TGTGCCAGCAGCGTGGGGACTAGCAAGAGCCAATCTGGGGCCAACGTCCTGACTTTC. Translating it yields CASSVGTSKSQSGANVLTF.